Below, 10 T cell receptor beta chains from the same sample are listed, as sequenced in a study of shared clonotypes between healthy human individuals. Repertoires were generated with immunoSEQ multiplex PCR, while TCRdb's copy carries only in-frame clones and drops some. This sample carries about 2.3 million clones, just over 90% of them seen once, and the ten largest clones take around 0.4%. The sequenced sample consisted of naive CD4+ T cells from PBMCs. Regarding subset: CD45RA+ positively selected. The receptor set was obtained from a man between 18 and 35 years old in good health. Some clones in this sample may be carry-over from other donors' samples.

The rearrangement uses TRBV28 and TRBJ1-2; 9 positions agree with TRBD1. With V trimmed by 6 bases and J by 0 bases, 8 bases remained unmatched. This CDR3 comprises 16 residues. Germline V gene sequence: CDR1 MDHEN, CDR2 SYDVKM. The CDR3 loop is CASSQTGGVANYGYTF. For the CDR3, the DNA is TGTGCCAGCAGCCAGACAGGGGGGGTTGCTAACTATGGCTACACCTTC.

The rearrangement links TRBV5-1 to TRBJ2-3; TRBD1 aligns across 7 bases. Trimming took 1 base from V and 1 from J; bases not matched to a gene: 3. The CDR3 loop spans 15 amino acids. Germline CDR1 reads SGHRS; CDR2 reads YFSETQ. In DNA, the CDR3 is TGCGCCAGCAGCTTGCTGCAGGGGGGCACAGATACGCAGTATTTT. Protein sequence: CASSLLQGGTDTQYF.

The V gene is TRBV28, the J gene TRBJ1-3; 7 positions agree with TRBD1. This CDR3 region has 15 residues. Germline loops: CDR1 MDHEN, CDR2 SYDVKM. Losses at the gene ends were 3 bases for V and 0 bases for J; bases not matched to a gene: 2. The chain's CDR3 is CASSLDRTSGNTIYF. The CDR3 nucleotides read TGTGCCAGCAGTTTGGACAGGACCTCTGGAAACACCATATATTTT.

The CDR3 reads CASSHRGGEKLFF. CDR3 DNA sequence: TGTGCCAGTAGTCACAGGGGGGGCGAAAAACTGTTTTTT. The rearrangement links TRBV19 to TRBJ1-4; 8 bases align to TRBD1. After removal of 5 bases from V and 8 bases from J, the junction contained 4 bases not matched to a gene. CDR1 and CDR2 from the germline V gene are LNHDA and SQIVND (reference sequence). CDR3 length: 13 amino acids.

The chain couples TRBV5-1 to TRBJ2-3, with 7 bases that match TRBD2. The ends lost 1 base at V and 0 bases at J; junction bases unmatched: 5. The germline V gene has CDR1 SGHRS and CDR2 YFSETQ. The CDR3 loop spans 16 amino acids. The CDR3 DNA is TGCGCCAGCAGCTTGCTAGGCGGGAGTAGCACAGATACGCAGTATTTT. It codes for CASSLLGGSSTDTQYF.

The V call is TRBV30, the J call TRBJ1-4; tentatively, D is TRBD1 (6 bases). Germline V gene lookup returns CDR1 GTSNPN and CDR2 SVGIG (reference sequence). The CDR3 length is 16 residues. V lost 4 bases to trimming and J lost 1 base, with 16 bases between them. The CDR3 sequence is CAWNVKGGLTNEKLFF. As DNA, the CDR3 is TGTGCCTGGAACGTAAAAGGGGGATTAACTAATGAAAAACTGTTTTTT.

The CDR3 loop reads CASQGVNPYEQYF. The CDR3 DNA sequence: TGTGCCAGTCAGGGAGTTAACCCCTACGAGCAGTACTTC. The chain couples TRBV6-1 to TRBJ2-7; possibly TRBD1 or TRBD2 for D (5 bases each). V lost 9 bases and J 2 bases, leaving 14 bases between the germline ends. The germline gives CDR1 MNHNS, CDR2 SASEGT. The CDR3 totals 13 residues.

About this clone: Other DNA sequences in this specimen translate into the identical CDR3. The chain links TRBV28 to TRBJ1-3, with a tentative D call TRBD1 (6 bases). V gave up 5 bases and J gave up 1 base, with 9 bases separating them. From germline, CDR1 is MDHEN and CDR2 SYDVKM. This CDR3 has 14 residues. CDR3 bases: TGTGCCAGCAGTCTAGGGGGTTCTGGAAACACCATATATTTT. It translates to CASSLGGSGNTIYF.

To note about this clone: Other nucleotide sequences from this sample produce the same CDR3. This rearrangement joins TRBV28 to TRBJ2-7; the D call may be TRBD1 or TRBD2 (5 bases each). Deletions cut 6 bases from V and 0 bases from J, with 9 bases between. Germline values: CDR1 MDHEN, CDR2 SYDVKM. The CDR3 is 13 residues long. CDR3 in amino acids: CASSRGPSYEQYF. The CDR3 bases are TGTGCCAGCAGCCGGGGACCCTCCTACGAGCAGTACTTC. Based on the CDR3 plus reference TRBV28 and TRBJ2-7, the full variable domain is DVKVTQSSRYLVKRTGEKVFLECVQDMDHENMFWYRQDPGLGLRLIYFSYDVKMKEKGDIPEGYSVSREKKERFSLILESASTNQTSMYLCASSRGPSYEQYFGPGTRLTVT.

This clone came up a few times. This CDR3 reads CSVSWPYSNTEAFF. The CDR3, as DNA: TGCAGCGTCTCCTGGCCCTACTCGAACACTGAAGCTTTCTTT. The gene calls are TRBV29-1 and TRBJ1-1, with unresolved D. The V gene's germline CDR1 is SQVTM and CDR2 ANQGSEA. The CDR3 consists of 14 residues. Trimming shortened V by 6 bases and J by 1 base, and 15 bases separated the two germline ends.